Shown below are 20 T cell receptor beta chains from a single sample sequenced in a study of T-cell reconstitution after alpha-beta-depleted transplantation in children. Construction of the TCRbeta library involved unique molecular identifiers. One entry per CDR3 protein results from TCRdb running MiXCR on the PCR reads. The sample has 550,000 to 600,000 distinct CDR3 sequences, roughly 23% seen once. The specimen was PBMCs, mostly from graft donor cells, collected 360 days after TCRalphabeta/CD19-depleted stem cell transplant. The source of these receptors is a boy under three years old who had a stem cell transplant for acute myeloid leukemia, so the T cells may come from the graft donor.

The table lists this clonotype with many counts. This chain links TRBV7-6 with TRBJ1-6; D gene ambiguous. Germline CDR1 and CDR2: SGHVS and FNYEAQ. V was trimmed by 1 base and J by 8 bases, leaving 12 bases between them. The CDR3 has 15 residues. The CDR3 nucleotides read TGTGCCAGCAGCTTAGTAGCGGGGTCACATTCACCCCTCCACTTT. It is translated as CASSLVAGSHSPLHF.

This chain links TRBV21-1 with TRBJ1-5; the table's D call, TRBD1, has no DNA check behind it. TRBV21-1 is tagged as a pseudogene. CDR3 length: 12 residues. The CDR3 sequence is CANQGDNQPQHF. CDR3 DNA: TGTGCCAACCAGGGGGACAATCAGCCCCAGCATTTT.

V usage is TRBV18 and J usage is TRBJ2-1; 7 nucleotides align to TRBD1. The CDR3 is 15 amino acids. The germline CDR1 and CDR2 sequences are KGHSH and LQKENI. Germline trimming cut 3 bases from V and 1 base from J; bases unmatched to any gene: 3. The CDR3 region is CASSPGQLSYNEQFF. CDR3 DNA: TGTGCCAGCTCACCGGGACAGTTGTCCTACAATGAGCAGTTCTTC.

This clonotype showed up just a few times. The chain couples TRBV29-1 to TRBJ2-7, with D possibly being TRBD1 or TRBD2 (5 bases each). Germline V CDR1 and CDR2: SQVTM, ANQGSEA. The CDR3 covers 15 residues. The V and J ends lost 5 bases and 2 bases respectively, with 19 bases between them. The CDR3 nucleotides read TGCAGCGTTTCCGGGGCAGGGACGGTTACCTACGAGCAGTACTTC. It translates to CSVSGAGTVTYEQYF.

CDR3 in amino acids: CASSLSWGQRYGYTF. The CDR3 nucleotides read TGTGCCAGCAGTTTGTCTTGGGGGCAGCGCTATGGCTACACCTTC. The chain uses TRBV12-3 or TRBV12-4 and TRBJ1-2; D might be TRBD1 (6 bases). The V and J ends lost 3 bases and 4 bases respectively, with 15 bases between them. The CDR3 extends over 15 amino acids.

V is TRBV5-6 and J is TRBJ2-7; 7 bases agree with TRBD2. The V gene's germline CDR1 is SGHDT and CDR2 YYEEEE. This CDR3 comprises 16 residues. After removal of 2 bases from V and 4 bases from J, the junction contained 12 bases not matched to a gene. CDR3 DNA sequence: TGTGCCAGCAGCTTAATTTGGCGGGGGATGGATTACGAGCAGTACTTC. Translation gives CASSLIWRGMDYEQYF.

This clonotype was detected a few times. The CDR3 sequence is CSARVAGLAVTDTQYF. The CDR3 DNA is TGCAGTGCTAGAGTGGCGGGACTAGCGGTCACAGATACGCAGTATTTT. This rearrangement joins TRBV20-1 to TRBJ2-3; 11 bases align to TRBD2. Germline V gene sequence: CDR1 DFQATT, CDR2 SNEGSKA (reference sequence). The CDR3 spans 16 residues. The V gene end was trimmed by 1 base and the J gene end by 2 bases; junction bases not matched to a gene: 5.

This clonotype was seen repeatedly, ten times or more. The chain links TRBV5-1 to TRBJ1-6; the match to TRBD1 covers 7 bases. The CDR3 spans 17 residues. Trimming removed 4 bases from V and 4 bases from J; junction bases left unmatched: 11. CDR1 and CDR2 from the germline V gene are SGHRS and YFSETQ. CDR3 amino acids: CASSPASGQPYNSPLHF. CDR3 DNA sequence: TGCGCCAGCAGCCCCGCATCGGGACAGCCGTATAATTCACCCCTCCACTTT.

There are a few counts of this clonotype. The chain employs TRBV20-1 and TRBJ1-6; D call uncertain. V was clipped by 5 bases and J by 10 bases, with 12 bases between them. The CDR3 has 12 amino acids. CDR1 and CDR2 from the germline V gene are DFQATT and SNEGSKA (reference sequence). The CDR3 reads CSARKSGSPLHF. The CDR3 DNA reads as TGCAGTGCTCGGAAGAGTGGCTCACCCCTCCACTTT.

This clonotype was recorded a few times. V is TRBV20-1 and J is TRBJ1-2; 7 nucleotides align to TRBD1. Germline V lookup: CDR1 DFQATT, CDR2 SNEGSKA (reference sequence). The J segment lost 3 bases and the V segment lost 5 bases, leaving 6 bases of the junction unmatched. The CDR3 length is 13 residues. Here the CDR3 DNA reads TGCAGTGCTGTGGGACAGCTGTACTATGGCTACACCTTC. This codes for CSAVGQLYYGYTF.

This chain connects TRBV12-3 or TRBV12-4 to TRBJ1-4; TRBD1 matches at 7 bases. Trimming removed 6 bases from V and 8 bases from J; junction bases left unmatched: 9. This CDR3 is 14 amino acids long. CDR3 bases: TGTGCCAGCAGCCTGACAGGGATGGACGAAAAACTGTTTTTT. It is translated as CASSLTGMDEKLFF.

This chain connects TRBV6-5 to TRBJ2-7; a possible D gene is TRBD1 (5 bases). The CDR3 has 14 residues. Trimming pared 2 bases from V and 6 bases from J, leaving 14 bases between. CDR1 and CDR2 from the germline V gene are MNHEY and SVGAGI. CDR3 DNA: TGTGCCAGCAGTTACCAGGGAAAACCTGGCGAGCAGTACTTC. Encoded protein: CASSYQGKPGEQYF.

This chain joins TRBV3-1 and TRBJ1-1; D is unclear. The V gene's germline CDR1 is LGHDT and CDR2 YNNKEL (reference sequence). With 0 bases removed from V and 3 bases from J, the gap between germline ends came to 17 bases. The CDR3 runs to 17 residues. This CDR3 reads CASSQDGLYGVDTEAFF. CDR3 coding DNA: TGTGCCAGCAGCCAAGATGGCTTGTATGGGGTGGACACTGAAGCTTTCTTT. Filled out from reference TRBV3-1 and TRBJ1-1, the complete variable domain reads DTAVSQTPKYLVTQMGNDKSIKCEQNLGHDTMYWYKQDSKKFLKIMFSYNNKELIINETVPNRFSPKSPDKAHLNLHINSLELGDSAVYFCASSQDGLYGVDTEAFFGQGTRLTVV.

Ten or more counts support this clonotype. This chain joins TRBV12-3 or TRBV12-4 and TRBJ2-5; D ambiguous. CDR3 length: 14 amino acids. Deletions cut 6 bases from V and 0 bases from J, with 11 bases between. The CDR3 sequence: CASSPLGYQETQYF. The CDR3, as DNA: TGTGCCAGCAGCCCGTTGGGGTACCAAGAGACCCAGTACTTC.

This clonotype was picked up a small number of times. The rearrangement joins TRBV29-1 to TRBJ1-5, with 7 positions matching TRBD1. The J segment lost 5 bases and the V segment lost 4 bases, leaving 5 bases of the junction unmatched. Germline assignment: CDR1 SQVTM and CDR2 ANQGSEA. This CDR3 is 13 amino acids long. The DNA for the CDR3 is TGCAGCGTTGGGGGACAGAGTCATCAGCCCCAGCATTTT. It codes for CSVGGQSHQPQHF.

This chain connects TRBV5-1 to TRBJ2-2, with D tentatively TRBD1 (6 bases). Germline values: CDR1 SGHRS, CDR2 YFSETQ. This CDR3 has 14 residues. The ends were cut back, 4 bases at V and 2 bases at J, with 9 bases in the middle. The CDR3 reads CASSGTLNTGELFF. CDR3 sequence (DNA): TGCGCCAGCAGCGGGACACTTAACACCGGGGAGCTGTTTTTT.

At least ten counts were recorded for this clonotype. The chain couples TRBV6-5 to TRBJ2-5; TRBD1 aligns across 7 bases. J lost 2 bases, V lost 2 bases, and 8 bases had no gene match. This CDR3 region has 16 residues. Germline V gives CDR1 MNHEY, CDR2 SVGAGI. The CDR3 loop is CASSYGDRFTQETQYF. As DNA, the CDR3 is TGTGCCAGCAGTTACGGGGACAGATTTACACAAGAGACCCAGTACTTC.

This chain connects TRBV3-1 to TRBJ2-7; D ambiguous. Per germline, CDR1 LGHDT and CDR2 YNNKEL (reference sequence). Trimming took off 4 bases at V and 5 bases at J, with 12 bases between the two ends. The CDR3 totals 13 residues. CDR3 loop: CASSLGRSNEQYV. In DNA form, the CDR3 reads TGTGCCAGCAGCCTGGGCAGGTCGAACGAGCAGTACGTC.

CDR3 bases: TGCAGTGCTAGCTACAGGGATTTCGTAGATACGCAGTATTTT. Amino acid sequence: CSASYRDFVDTQYF. The chain is built from TRBV20-1 and TRBJ2-3; a weak D match, TRBD1 (6 bases). CDR1 is DFQATT, CDR2 SNEGSKA, per germline (reference sequence). The CDR3 consists of 14 residues. V lost 3 bases and J lost 5, with 15 bases in between.

The chain recombines TRBV6-1 with TRBJ2-7; 9 bases align to TRBD1. The V segment lost 6 bases and the J segment 6 bases; nucleotides outside the gene matches: 6. Germline loops: CDR1 MNHNS, CDR2 SASEGT. The CDR3 runs to 13 residues. Here the CDR3 DNA reads TGTGCCAGCAGCCGGACAGGGGTCGGCGAGCAGTACTTC. Amino acid sequence: CASSRTGVGEQYF.